This T cell receptor (beta chain) was sequenced in a study of shared clonotypes between healthy human individuals. With respect to this clone: Its target is unknown.

TCRdb's copy holds only in-frame clones and misses some; the assay was immunoSEQ multiplex PCR. The sample has roughly 2.2 million clones, 85% to 95% seen once. The CDR3 length is 15 residues. CDR1 and CDR2 from the germline V gene are SGHRS and YFSETQ. V lost 4 bases to trimming and J lost 10 bases, with 21 bases between them. Donation came from healthy HIV-negative adults that had no recent acute infections or vaccinations. Study-wide results and caveats: Naive subsets tended to show greater estimated richness than memory subsets.

The source is a man younger than 35 in good health. Some clones in this sample may be carry-over from other donors' samples. What was sequenced was naive CD4+ T cells from PBMCs. Regarding subset: CD45RA+ positively selected. This chain connects TRBV5-1 to TRBJ2-1, with D possibly called TRBD1 or TRBD2 (5 bases each). The CDR3 DNA is TGCGCCAGCAGCCCCGGGACCCAGATGATCAGCGAGCAGTTCTTC. Protein: CASSPGTQMISEQFF.